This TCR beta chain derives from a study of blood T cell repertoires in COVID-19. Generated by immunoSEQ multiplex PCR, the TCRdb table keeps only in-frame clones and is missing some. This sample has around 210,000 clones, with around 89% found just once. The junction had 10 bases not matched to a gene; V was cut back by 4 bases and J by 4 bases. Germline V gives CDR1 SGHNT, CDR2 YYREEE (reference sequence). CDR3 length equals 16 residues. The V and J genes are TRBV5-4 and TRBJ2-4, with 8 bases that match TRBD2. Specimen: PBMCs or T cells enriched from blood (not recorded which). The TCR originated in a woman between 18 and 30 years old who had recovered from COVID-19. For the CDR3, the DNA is TGTGCCAGCAGCCCTAGCGGGCTTAAGGGTAAAAACATTCAGTACTTC. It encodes CASSPSGLKGKNIQYF.